This T cell receptor beta chain was captured in a study of T cell responses to AZD1222 COVID-19 vaccine. General study results and limits: In a largely white British group with more females than males, clonal diversity was possibly underestimated. Repertoires in all cases were sampled only once the peak T cell response had passed. Spike-specific TCRs gained breadth and depth after people received two AZD1222 doses.

Produced via immunoSEQ multiplex PCR; TCRdb's table is partial and in-frame only. The repertoire includes 110,000 or so clones, about 91% of them detected once, and approximately 6.9% sits in the top ten. A remark on this clone: The target antigen is unknown.

Germline lookup yields CDR1 LNHDA and CDR2 SQIVND (reference sequence). The trim removed 9 bases at V and 2 bases at J, leaving 9 bases unmatched. The CDR3 length is 15 residues. Second-dose schedules of about 4 or about 12 weeks were combined. The origin of this receptor is an adult who received the AZD1222 COVID-19 vaccine. Sequenced material: peripheral blood, taken 28 days after the second AZD1222 dose. This chain uses TRBV19 with TRBJ2-5; 10 bases are shared with TRBD2. The CDR3 region has the DNA TGTGCCAGCCTAGGACTAGCGGACCCGCAAGAGACCCAGTACTTC. This codes for CASLGLADPQETQYF.